A single TCR beta chain is shown here with its context. No antigen is known for it. Per-nucleotide qualities are absent, and no much larger clonotype sits a single base away. This sample is part of a study of technical replicates of blood from a few donors (dated by TCRdb to the late 2010s). V gives up 1 base and J gives up 0 bases, and the segment between their germline ends measures 16 bases. The CDR3 measures 18 amino acids from cysteine to phenylalanine. Only CDR3 DNA is held: 54 bases, read in frame from base 1. CDR1 and CDR2 are read off the germline V gene as MDHEN and SYDVKM. The library came from the immunoSEQ multiplex PCR assay. This is the immuneACCESS table as TCRdb keeps it, with only in-frame sequences that have V and J called. A part of the clones is gone; compared with another copy, unresolved V genes explain less than half, and the rest is unexplained. Counted in this sample were fewer than 75,000 clones; roughly 93% of them appeared once. In total, the top ten clones hold approximately 0.25% of the sample.

The receptor was derived from a human donor in good health. The chain links TRBV28 with TRBJ1-5; no D segment can be confidently identified. The sequenced material came from T cells isolated from PBMCs. CDR3 sequence: CASSLFRLEDHSNQPQHF. The DNA is as follows: TGTGCCAGCAGTTTATTCAGGTTGGAGGATCATAGCAATCAGCCCCAGCATTTT.